Following are 30 T cell receptor beta chains from one sample sequenced in a study of blood T cell repertoires in COVID-19. The method was immunoSEQ multiplex PCR; TCRdb's version includes in-frame clones alone and lacks a portion of them. Of around 100,000 clones in the sample, 70% to 80% were seen once. The sequenced material came from peripheral blood. The receptors come from a woman in her 70s with acute or convalescent COVID-19.

This clone was picked up a small number of times. The rearrangement uses TRBV6-5 and TRBJ1-1; D remains ambiguous. Deletions cut 6 bases from V and 1 base from J, with 9 bases between. This CDR3 is 13 amino acids long. Germline assignment: CDR1 MNHEY and CDR2 SVGAGI. CDR3 region: CASRGDGNTEAFF. The CDR3 bases are TGTGCCAGCAGGGGAGACGGGAACACTGAAGCTTTCTTT.

The rearrangement links TRBV9 to TRBJ1-6, with 10 bases lining up with TRBD1. The CDR3 extends over 13 amino acids. In germline, CDR1 is SGDLS, CDR2 YYNGEE. After removal of 7 bases from V and 7 bases from J, the junction contained 2 bases not matched to a gene. For the CDR3, the DNA is TGTGCCAGCGGGACAGGGGAAAATTCACCCCTCCACTTT. It codes for CASGTGENSPLHF.

In nucleotides, the CDR3 is TGTGCCGTTCAGGGCCCCTCTGGAAACACCATATATTTT. This encodes CAVQGPSGNTIYF. The chain recombines TRBV10-3 with TRBJ1-3; D may be TRBD1 (5 bases). The germline V and J ends were trimmed by 11 bases and 0 bases, with 11 bases remaining between them. Per the germline V gene, CDR1 is ENHRY and CDR2 is SYGVKD. The CDR3 has 13 amino acids.

The chain has TRBV7-3 and TRBJ2-3; D gene uncertain. The CDR3 extends over 13 amino acids. V was pared by 5 bases and J by 6 bases, with 12 bases between. CDR1 and CDR2 (germline): SGHTA, FQGTGA. CDR3: CASSDSLWDTQYF. CDR3 coding DNA: TGTGCCAGCAGCGATAGTTTATGGGATACGCAGTATTTT.

The chain has TRBV12-3 or TRBV12-4 and TRBJ2-1, with D tentatively TRBD2 (5 bases). This CDR3 contains 13 residues. The germline V and J ends were trimmed by 6 bases and 5 bases, with 11 bases remaining between them. CDR3 residues: CASRRTVDNEQFF. The CDR3 DNA is TGTGCCAGCAGGAGGACTGTTGACAATGAGCAGTTCTTC.

This rearrangement joins TRBV5-5 to TRBJ2-5; 8 bases match TRBD1. Germline V gene sequence: CDR1 SGHKS, CDR2 YYEKEE (reference sequence). The CDR3 is 16 amino acids. Trimming cost V 0 bases and J 5 bases; bases outside gene matches: 9. The CDR3 sequence is CASSLAPQGAGETQYF. CDR3 coding DNA: TGTGCCAGCAGCTTGGCCCCCCAGGGGGCAGGGGAGACCCAGTACTTC.

Turning to this clone: The junction departs from the called germline gene at one end, perhaps through a read error. The chain recombines TRBV2 with TRBJ1-2, with a possible D match to TRBD1 (6 bases). This CDR3 region has 13 residues. The germline gives CDR1 SNHLY, CDR2 FYNNEI. The CDR3 loop reads CASREGGGYGYTF. CDR3 nucleotides: TGTGCCAGCAGGGAAGGGGGGGGCTATGGCTACACCTTC.

The chain couples TRBV6-4 to TRBJ1-1; D ambiguous. This CDR3 is built from 13 residues. V was cut by 6 bases and J by 0 bases, with 8 bases left in between. Germline CDR1 is MRHNA and CDR2 is SNTAGT. CDR3: CASRRGMNTEAFF. CDR3 coding DNA: TGTGCCAGCAGACGGGGAATGAACACTGAAGCTTTCTTT.

The V and J genes are TRBV7-9 and TRBJ1-2; D possibly corresponds to TRBD1 (5 bases). V was pared by 1 base and J by 8 bases, with 17 bases between. In germline, CDR1 is SEHNR, CDR2 FQNEAQ (reference sequence). There are 15 residues in the CDR3. DNA of the CDR3: TGTGCCAGCAGCTTAGATCTGGCCCAGGGTGGAGGCTACACCTTC. This gives the protein CASSLDLAQGGGYTF.

V and J are TRBV29-1 and TRBJ1-1, with D possibly matching TRBD1 (6 bases). V gave up 8 bases and J gave up 0 bases, with 16 bases separating them. Germline V gene lookup returns CDR1 SQVTM and CDR2 ANQGSEA. The CDR3 is 14 amino acids. Here the CDR3 DNA reads TGCAGCCTGAGGGGGGGAGGCTTGAACACTGAAGCTTTCTTT. The encoded protein is CSLRGGGLNTEAFF.

The chain couples TRBV6-5 to TRBJ1-4; 10 bases match TRBD1. Unmatched junction bases numbered 6, after V lost 0 bases and J lost 8 bases. The CDR3 is made up of 16 amino acids. The germline CDR1 and CDR2 sequences are MNHEY and SVGAGI. The CDR3 is CASSYSSGQGGEKLFF. CDR3 bases: TGTGCCAGCAGTTACTCTTCTGGACAGGGGGGGGAAAAACTGTTTTTT.

The CDR3 coding sequence is TGTGCCAGCAGTGCAGGGCCCTACGAGCAGTACGTC. It encodes CASSAGPYEQYV. This sequence joins TRBV2 and TRBJ2-7; tentatively, D is TRBD1 (5 bases). CDR3 length: 12 residues. V lost 4 bases and J lost 2, with 6 bases in between. Per the germline V gene, CDR1 is SNHLY and CDR2 is FYNNEI.

This clone was observed a handful of times. In nucleotides, the CDR3 is TGTGCCAGCAGATCTAGGCAGTCTTATAGCAATCAGCCCCAGCATTTT. Encoded protein: CASRSRQSYSNQPQHF. This chain connects TRBV28 to TRBJ1-5, with D uncertain. The CDR3 totals 16 residues. From germline, CDR1 is MDHEN and CDR2 SYDVKM. V was clipped by 6 bases and J by 0 bases, with 15 bases between them. The full variable domain, in which reference TRBV28 and TRBJ1-5 provide the parts outside the CDR3, is DVKVTQSSRYLVKRTGEKVFLECVQDMDHENMFWYRQDPGLGLRLIYFSYDVKMKEKGDIPEGYSVSREKKERFSLILESASTNQTSMYLCASRSRQSYSNQPQHFGDGTRLSIL.

The chain uses TRBV10-3 and TRBJ2-3, with 8 bases that match TRBD2. This CDR3 comprises 13 residues. Unmatched junction bases numbered 5, after V lost 10 bases and J lost 2 bases. From germline, CDR1 is ENHRY and CDR2 SYGVKD. CDR3 DNA sequence: TGTGCCACATTAGCGGGGATCACAGATACGCAGTATTTT. Translated, it gives CATLAGITDTQYF.

The V call is TRBV7-2, the J call TRBJ1-2; D may be TRBD1 (6 bases). The CDR3 consists of 14 residues. V was trimmed by 1 base and J by 4 bases, leaving 10 bases between them. The V gene's germline CDR1 is SGHTA and CDR2 FQGNSA. The CDR3 sequence: CASSLVSRGYGYTF. The CDR3 DNA follows: TGTGCCAGCAGCTTAGTTAGCAGGGGCTATGGCTACACCTTC.

This chain joins TRBV19 and TRBJ1-4; D gene ambiguous. Per the germline V gene, CDR1 is LNHDA and CDR2 is SQIVND (reference sequence). The CDR3 spans 13 residues. The V and J ends lost 2 bases and 11 bases respectively, with 12 bases between them. CDR3 sequence: CASSIQSGGKLFF. Written as DNA, the CDR3 is TGTGCCAGTAGTATACAGTCGGGAGGGAAACTGTTTTTT.

The chain has TRBV7-9 and TRBJ2-3, with 10 bases identical to TRBD1. Germline V gene data show CDR1 as SEHNR and CDR2 as FQNEAQ (reference sequence). V trimming: 5 bases; J trimming: 5 bases; junction bases outside the gene matches: 4. This CDR3 spans 14 amino acids. CDR3 bases: TGTGCCAGCAGCAGGGACAGGGGTATAGATACGCAGTATTTT. Its translation: CASSRDRGIDTQYF. Supplemented by reference TRBV7-9 and TRBJ2-3, the full variable domain reads DTGVSQNPRHKITKRGQNVTFRCDPISEHNRLYWYRQTLGQGPEFLTYFQNEAQLEKSRLLSDRFSAERPKGSFSTLEIQRTEQGDSAMYLCASSRDRGIDTQYFGPGTRLTVL.

The chain has TRBV7-7 and TRBJ2-5; 9 positions match TRBD1. Germline V lookup: CDR1 SSHAT, CDR2 FNYEAQ (reference sequence). The CDR3 length is 13 residues. After removal of 5 bases from V and 4 bases from J, the junction contained 2 bases not matched to a gene. The CDR3: CASSKDRGETQYF. CDR3 in DNA: TGTGCCAGCAGCAAGGACAGGGGAGAGACCCAGTACTTC.

This clone showed up just a few times. The chain employs TRBV7-2 and TRBJ1-1, with 10 bases matching TRBD1. Trimming at V came to 4 bases and at J to 5 bases, leaving 7 bases not matched to a gene. The germline CDR1 and CDR2 sequences are SGHTA and FQGNSA. The CDR3 runs to 15 residues. DNA for the CDR3: TGTGCCAGCAGCTCCCGACAGGGGGCTGCTACTGAAGCTTTCTTT. As protein: CASSSRQGAATEAFF.

In its sample, this clone was seen a few times. The CDR3 here is CASSQGLQGYYGYTF. DNA of the CDR3: TGTGCCAGCAGCCAAGGGTTACAGGGCTACTATGGCTACACCTTC. The chain employs TRBV3-1 (or the pseudogene TRBV3-2) and TRBJ1-2, with D maybe TRBD1 (6 bases). V was clipped by 1 base and J by 3 bases, with 12 bases between them. The CDR3 loop spans 15 amino acids. From germline, CDR1 is LGHDT and CDR2 YNNKEL (reference sequence).

CDR3 amino acids: CASSVGRTGLGYNEQFF. The CDR3 DNA sequence: TGTGCCAGCAGCGTAGGTAGGACGGGACTGGGATACAATGAGCAGTTCTTC. This chain joins TRBV9 and TRBJ2-1; possible D gene TRBD2, 6 bases. The length of the CDR3 is 17 residues. V gave up 0 bases and J gave up 4 bases, with 17 bases separating them. CDR1 and CDR2 from the germline V gene are SGDLS and YYNGEE. Variable domain in full (rest from reference TRBV9 and TRBJ2-1): DSGVTQTPKHLITATGQRVTLRCSPRSGDLSVYWYQQSLDQGLQFLIQYYNGEERAKGNILERFSAQQFPDLHSELNLSSLELGDSALYFCASSVGRTGLGYNEQFFGPGTRLTVL.

CDR3 DNA sequence: TGTGCCAGCAGCTCTGCTTCGGGACTCTACGAGCAGTACTTC. Translating it yields CASSSASGLYEQYF. The chain employs TRBV7-9 and TRBJ2-7; a possible D gene is TRBD2 (6 bases). The germline gives CDR1 SEHNR, CDR2 FQNEAQ (reference sequence). V shed 4 bases and J shed 3 bases, with 13 bases lying between them. This CDR3 has 14 residues.

This sequence joins TRBV28 and TRBJ1-5; D uncertain. Germline assignment: CDR1 MDHEN and CDR2 SYDVKM. The CDR3 is 13 residues long. The V end was cut by 11 bases, the J end by 5 bases, with 16 bases between. The CDR3 loop is CAANRGSHQPQHF. The CDR3 DNA reads as TGTGCCGCAAACCGGGGTAGTCATCAGCCCCAGCATTTT.

The chain uses TRBV9 and TRBJ1-4, with D possibly being TRBD1 (6 bases). Trimming cost V 5 bases and J 3 bases, with 14 bases left between them. CDR1 is SGDLS, CDR2 YYNGEE, per germline. CDR3 length: 15 residues. The CDR3, as DNA: TGTGCCAGCAGTCGGGACACGACGGCTAATGAAAAACTGTTTTTT. As protein: CASSRDTTANEKLFF.

This clone was counted a few times. The J gene is TRBJ2-1, the V gene TRBV9; 7 bases match TRBD2. V was clipped by 3 bases and J by 5 bases; unmatched bases: 11. The CDR3 contains 16 residues. The germline CDR1 and CDR2 sequences are SGDLS and YYNGEE. CDR3 amino acids: CASSASGGGGHNEQFF. Written as DNA, the CDR3 is TGTGCCAGCAGCGCCTCGGGTGGCGGGGGACACAATGAGCAGTTCTTC.

The chain links TRBV19 to TRBJ1-4; D call uncertain. The CDR3 is 16 residues long. Trimming removed 3 bases at V and 5 bases at J, with 16 bases between. Germline V gene sequence: CDR1 LNHDA, CDR2 SQIVND (reference sequence). The CDR3 bases are TGTGCCAGTAGTATCGCCAAGACTGAGACCAATGAAAAACTGTTTTTT. It encodes CASSIAKTETNEKLFF.

DNA for the CDR3: TGTGCCAGCAGTTATCCCTACGGGGGGCAAGAGACCCAGTACTTC. Amino acids: CASSYPYGGQETQYF. The V call is TRBV6-2 or TRBV6-3, the J call TRBJ2-5; 7 bases line up with TRBD2. J gave up 2 bases and V 3 bases, and 6 bases lay outside the gene matches. Germline assignment: CDR1 MNHEY and CDR2 SVGEGT. The CDR3 covers 15 residues.

The chain is built from TRBV7-2 and TRBJ1-2; maybe TRBD1 (5 bases). This CDR3 is 15 amino acids long. The germline gives CDR1 SGHTA, CDR2 FQGNSA. Trimming left V 3 bases short and J 9 bases short, with 20 bases between. The CDR3 is CASSFNPRDLESYTF. In nucleotides, the CDR3 is TGTGCCAGCAGCTTCAACCCCAGGGACTTGGAAAGCTACACCTTC.

This clone was counted many times. The J gene is TRBJ1-1, the V gene TRBV7-6; a weak D match, TRBD1 (6 bases). V was trimmed by 5 bases and J by 1 base, leaving 17 bases between them. The CDR3 has 16 residues. Germline-derived CDR1 and CDR2 are SGHVS and FNYEAQ. The CDR3 region has the DNA TGTGCCAGCAGCAAATACCAGGGGTCAACGAACACTGAAGCTTTCTTT. Its protein is CASSKYQGSTNTEAFF. Together with reference TRBV7-6 and TRBJ1-1, the CDR3 gives the full variable domain: GAGVSQSPRYKVTKRGQDVALRCDPISGHVSLYWYRQALGQGPEFLTYFNYEAQQDKSGLPNDRFSAERPEGSISTLTIQRTEQRDSAMYRCASSKYQGSTNTEAFFGQGTRLTVV.

The chain employs TRBV20-1 and TRBJ2-1; D unclear. V was shortened by 0 bases and J by 12 bases, with 9 bases between the two germline ends. Looked up from germline, CDR1 is DFQATT and CDR2 is SNEGSKA (reference sequence). The CDR3 has 11 residues. The DNA of the CDR3 is TGCAGTGCTAGAGAGGGCCGCTTGCAGTTCTTC. Amino acids: CSAREGRLQFF.